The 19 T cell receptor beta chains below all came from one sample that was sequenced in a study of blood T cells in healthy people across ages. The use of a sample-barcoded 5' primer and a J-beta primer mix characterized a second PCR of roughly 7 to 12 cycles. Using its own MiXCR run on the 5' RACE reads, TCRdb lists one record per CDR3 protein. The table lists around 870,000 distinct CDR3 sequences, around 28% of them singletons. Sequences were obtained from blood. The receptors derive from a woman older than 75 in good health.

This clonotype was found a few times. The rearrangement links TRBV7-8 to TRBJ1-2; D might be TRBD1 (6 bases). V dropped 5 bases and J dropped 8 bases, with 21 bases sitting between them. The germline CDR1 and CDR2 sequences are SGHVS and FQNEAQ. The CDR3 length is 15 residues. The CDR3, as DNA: TGTGCCAGCAGCATCACGGGGGGCGAGAAAGGGGGCTACACCTTC. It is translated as CASSITGGEKGGYTF.

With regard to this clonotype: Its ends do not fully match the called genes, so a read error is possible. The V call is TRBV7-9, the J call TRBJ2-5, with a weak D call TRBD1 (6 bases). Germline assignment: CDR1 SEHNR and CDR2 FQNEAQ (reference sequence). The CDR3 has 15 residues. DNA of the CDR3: TGTTCCAGCAGCCTAAGGGGGAGTTTACAAGAGACCCAGTACTTC. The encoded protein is CSSSLRGSLQETQYF.

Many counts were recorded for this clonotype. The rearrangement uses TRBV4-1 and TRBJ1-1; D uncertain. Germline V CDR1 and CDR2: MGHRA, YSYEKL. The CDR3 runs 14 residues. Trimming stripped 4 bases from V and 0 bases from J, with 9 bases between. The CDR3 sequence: CASSRGRLNTEAFF. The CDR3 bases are TGCGCCAGCAGCCGCGGGCGGTTGAACACTGAAGCTTTCTTT.

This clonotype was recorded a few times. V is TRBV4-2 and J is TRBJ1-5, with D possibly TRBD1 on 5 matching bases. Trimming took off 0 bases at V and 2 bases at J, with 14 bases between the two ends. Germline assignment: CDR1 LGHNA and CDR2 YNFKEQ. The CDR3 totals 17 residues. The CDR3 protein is CASSQEGSGIGNQPQHF. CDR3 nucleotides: TGTGCCAGCAGCCAAGAGGGGTCAGGGATCGGCAATCAGCCCCAGCATTTT.

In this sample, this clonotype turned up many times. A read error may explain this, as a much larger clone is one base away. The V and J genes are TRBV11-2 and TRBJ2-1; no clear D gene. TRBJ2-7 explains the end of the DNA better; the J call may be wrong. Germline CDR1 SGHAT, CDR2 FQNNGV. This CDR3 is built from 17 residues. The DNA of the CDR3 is TGTGCCAGCAGCAAAAGAGCACAGCCGAGCTCCTACAATGAGCAGTACTTC. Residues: CASSKRAQPSSYNEQYF.

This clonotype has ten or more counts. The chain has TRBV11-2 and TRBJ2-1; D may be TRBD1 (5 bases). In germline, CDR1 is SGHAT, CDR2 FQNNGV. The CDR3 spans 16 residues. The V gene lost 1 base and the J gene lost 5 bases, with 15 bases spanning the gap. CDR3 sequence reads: CASSLGPGSGNNEQFF. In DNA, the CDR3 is TGTGCCAGCAGCTTAGGCCCAGGGTCAGGCAACAATGAGCAGTTCTTC.

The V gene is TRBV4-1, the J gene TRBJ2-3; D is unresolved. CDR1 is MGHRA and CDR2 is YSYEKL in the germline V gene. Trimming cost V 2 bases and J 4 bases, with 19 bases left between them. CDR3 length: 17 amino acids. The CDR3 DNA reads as TGCGCCAGCAGCCAATGGCTGGCAGGCAGAGATTCAGATACGCAGTATTTT. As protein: CASSQWLAGRDSDTQYF.

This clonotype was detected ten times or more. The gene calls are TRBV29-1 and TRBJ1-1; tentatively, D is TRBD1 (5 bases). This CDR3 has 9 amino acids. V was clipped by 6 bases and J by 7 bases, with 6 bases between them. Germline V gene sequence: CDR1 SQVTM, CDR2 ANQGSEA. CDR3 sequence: CSVDSEAFF. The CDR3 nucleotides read TGCAGCGTCGACAGTGAAGCTTTCTTT. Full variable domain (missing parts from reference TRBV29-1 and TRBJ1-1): SAVISQKPSRDICQRGTSLTIQCQVDSQVTMMFWYRQQPGQSLTLIATANQGSEATYESGFVIDKFPISRPNLTFSTLTVSNMSPEDSSIYLCSVDSEAFFGQGTRLTVV.

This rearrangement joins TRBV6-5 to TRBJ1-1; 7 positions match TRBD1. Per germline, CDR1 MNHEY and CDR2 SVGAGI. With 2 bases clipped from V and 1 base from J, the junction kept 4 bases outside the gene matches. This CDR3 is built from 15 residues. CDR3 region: CASSYRQGKNTEAFF. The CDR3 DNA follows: TGTGCCAGCAGTTACCGACAGGGTAAGAACACTGAAGCTTTCTTT.

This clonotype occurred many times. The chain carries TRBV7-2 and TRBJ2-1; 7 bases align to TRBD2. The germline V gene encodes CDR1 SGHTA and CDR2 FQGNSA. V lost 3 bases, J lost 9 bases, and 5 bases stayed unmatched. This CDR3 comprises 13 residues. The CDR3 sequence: CASSFSREGEQFF. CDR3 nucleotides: TGTGCCAGCAGCTTCTCCAGGGAGGGTGAGCAGTTCTTC.

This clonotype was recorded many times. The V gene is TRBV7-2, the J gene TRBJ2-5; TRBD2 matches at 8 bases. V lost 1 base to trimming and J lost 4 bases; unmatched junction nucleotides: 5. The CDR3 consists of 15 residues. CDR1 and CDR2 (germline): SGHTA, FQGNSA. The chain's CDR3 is CASSLVSGVRETQYF. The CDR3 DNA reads TGTGCCAGCAGCTTAGTTAGCGGGGTTCGAGAGACCCAGTACTTC.

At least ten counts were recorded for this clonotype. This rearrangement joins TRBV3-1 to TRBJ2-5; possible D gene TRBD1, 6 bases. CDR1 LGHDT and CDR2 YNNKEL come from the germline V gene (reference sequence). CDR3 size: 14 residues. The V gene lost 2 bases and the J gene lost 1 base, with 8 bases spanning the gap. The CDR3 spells CASSQQGSQETQYF. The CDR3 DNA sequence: TGTGCCAGCAGCCAACAGGGGAGCCAAGAGACCCAGTACTTC.

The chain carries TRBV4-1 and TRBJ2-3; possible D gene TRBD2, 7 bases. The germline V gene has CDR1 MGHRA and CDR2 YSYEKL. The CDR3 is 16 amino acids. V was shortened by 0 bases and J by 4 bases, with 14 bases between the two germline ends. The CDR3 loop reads CASSQEGGGLADTQYF. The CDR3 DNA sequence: TGCGCCAGCAGCCAAGAAGGGGGGGGGCTCGCAGATACGCAGTATTTT.

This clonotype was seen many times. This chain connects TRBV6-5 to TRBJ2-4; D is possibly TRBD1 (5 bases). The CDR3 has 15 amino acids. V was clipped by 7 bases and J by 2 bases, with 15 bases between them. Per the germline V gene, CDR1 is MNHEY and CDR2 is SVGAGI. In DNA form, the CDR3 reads TGTGCCAGCACCGACAGAGTTCGGACCAAAAACATTCAGTACTTC. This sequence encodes CASTDRVRTKNIQYF.

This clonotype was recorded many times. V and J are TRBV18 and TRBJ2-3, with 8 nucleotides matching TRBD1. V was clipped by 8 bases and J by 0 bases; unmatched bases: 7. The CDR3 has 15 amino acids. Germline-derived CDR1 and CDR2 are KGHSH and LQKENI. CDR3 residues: CASSPDRGSTDTQYF. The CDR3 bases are TGTGCCAGCAGCCCCGACAGGGGTAGCACAGATACGCAGTATTTT.

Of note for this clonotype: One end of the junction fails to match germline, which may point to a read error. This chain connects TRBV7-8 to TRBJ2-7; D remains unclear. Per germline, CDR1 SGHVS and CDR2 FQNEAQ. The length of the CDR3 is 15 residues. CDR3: CASSPRVSNIYEQYF. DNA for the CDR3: TGCGCCAGCAGCCCCAGAGTTAGCAACATCTACGAGCAGTACTTC.

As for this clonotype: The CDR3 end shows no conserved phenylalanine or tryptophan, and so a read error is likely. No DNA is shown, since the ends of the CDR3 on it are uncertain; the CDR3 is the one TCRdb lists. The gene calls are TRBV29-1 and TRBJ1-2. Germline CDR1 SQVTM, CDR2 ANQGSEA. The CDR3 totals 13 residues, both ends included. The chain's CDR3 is CSTEGRSNYGYTC.

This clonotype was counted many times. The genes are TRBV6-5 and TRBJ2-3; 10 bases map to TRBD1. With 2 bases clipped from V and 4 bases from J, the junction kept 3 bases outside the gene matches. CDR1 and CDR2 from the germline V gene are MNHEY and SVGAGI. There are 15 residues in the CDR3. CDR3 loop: CASSYQTGGADTQYF. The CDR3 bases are TGTGCCAGCAGTTACCAGACAGGGGGCGCAGATACGCAGTATTTT.

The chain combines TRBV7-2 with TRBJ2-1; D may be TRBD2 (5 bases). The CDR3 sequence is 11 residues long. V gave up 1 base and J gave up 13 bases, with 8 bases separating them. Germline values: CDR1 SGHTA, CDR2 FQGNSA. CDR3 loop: CASSLGGIQFF. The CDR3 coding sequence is TGTGCCAGCAGCTTAGGAGGGATCCAGTTCTTC.